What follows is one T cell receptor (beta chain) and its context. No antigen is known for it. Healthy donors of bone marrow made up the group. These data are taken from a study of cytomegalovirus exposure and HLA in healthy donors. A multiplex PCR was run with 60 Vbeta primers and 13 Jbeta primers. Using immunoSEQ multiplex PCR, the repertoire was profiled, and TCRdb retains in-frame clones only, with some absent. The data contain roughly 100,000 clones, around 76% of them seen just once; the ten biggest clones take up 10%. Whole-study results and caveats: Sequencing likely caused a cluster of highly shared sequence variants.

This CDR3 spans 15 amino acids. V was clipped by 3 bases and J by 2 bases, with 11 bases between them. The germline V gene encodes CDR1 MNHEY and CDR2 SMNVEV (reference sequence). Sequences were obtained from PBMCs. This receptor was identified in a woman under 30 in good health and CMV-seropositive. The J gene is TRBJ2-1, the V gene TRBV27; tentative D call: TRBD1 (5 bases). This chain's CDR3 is CASSLGQPPYNEQFF. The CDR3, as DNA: TGTGCCAGCAGTTTGGGGCAGCCTCCCTACAATGAGCAGTTCTTC.